These 12 T cell receptor beta chains originate from one sample sequenced in a study of blood T cell repertoires in COVID-19. TCRdb keeps only in-frame clones here, not all; method: immunoSEQ multiplex PCR. This sample has under 250,000 clones, with roughly 88% found just once. Sample: peripheral blood. These receptors were collected from an elderly man with acute or convalescent COVID-19.

The V call is TRBV6-2 or TRBV6-3, the J call TRBJ2-1, with D hard to call. V was clipped by 4 bases and J by 9 bases, with 13 bases between them. CDR3 size: 13 residues. Germline V CDR1 and CDR2: MNHEY, SVGEGT. The chain's CDR3 is CASSWRPISEQFF. Here the CDR3 DNA reads TGTGCCAGCAGTTGGAGACCGATTAGTGAGCAGTTCTTC.

This clone occurred a few times. This sequence joins TRBV3-1 (or the pseudogene TRBV3-2) and TRBJ2-5; TRBD2 matches at 8 bases. V gave up 11 bases and J gave up 5 bases; unmatched junction bases: 7. The length of the CDR3 is 12 residues. The germline CDR1 and CDR2 sequences are LGHDT and YNNKEL (reference sequence). CDR3 loop: CAARGGGETQYF. The CDR3 nucleotides read TGTGCCGCTCGGGGGGGCGGGGAGACCCAGTACTTC.

This chain links TRBV2 with TRBJ2-3, with D unresolved. The CDR3 totals 10 residues. Deletions cut 7 bases from V and 6 bases from J, with 5 bases between. CDR1 and CDR2 (germline): SNHLY, FYNNEI. In DNA, the CDR3 is TGTGCCAGCATATCCGATACGCAGTATTTT. It translates to CASISDTQYF.

There are a few counts of this clone. CDR3 sequence: CASSQLQGNGYTF. As DNA, the CDR3 is TGTGCCAGCAGCCAGTTACAGGGAAATGGCTACACCTTC. The chain recombines TRBV4-2 with TRBJ1-2, with D possibly TRBD1 on 6 matching bases. V lost 3 bases, J lost 6 bases, and 11 bases lay in between. CDR1 is LGHNA and CDR2 is YNFKEQ in the germline V gene. CDR3 length: 13 amino acids.

CDR3: CASRSGDRSYNEQFF. CDR3 sequence (DNA): TGTGCCAGTAGGAGCGGGGATCGCTCCTACAATGAGCAGTTCTTC. This chain uses TRBV19 with TRBJ2-1, with 7 nucleotides matching TRBD2. This CDR3 contains 15 residues. Looked up from germline, CDR1 is LNHDA and CDR2 is SQIVND (reference sequence). With V trimmed by 6 bases and J by 0 bases, 5 bases remained unmatched.

The chain has TRBV7-9 and TRBJ1-2; 8 bases map to TRBD1. V shed 5 bases, J shed 2 bases, and the junction held 10 bases outside the gene matches. The germline V gene encodes CDR1 SEHNR and CDR2 FQNEAQ (reference sequence). The CDR3 runs to 16 residues. In nucleotides, the CDR3 is TGTGCCAGCAGCCCAAGACAGGGGTTGATGAACTATGGCTACACCTTC. It codes for CASSPRQGLMNYGYTF.

The chain links TRBV2 to TRBJ2-7, with D unresolved. Germline V lookup: CDR1 SNHLY, CDR2 FYNNEI. The CDR3 has 14 residues. V lost 3 bases and J 5 bases, leaving 14 bases between the germline ends. This CDR3 reads CASSEGRPPNEQYF. In DNA, the CDR3 is TGTGCCAGCAGTGAGGGCAGGCCCCCCAACGAGCAGTACTTC. Based on the CDR3 plus reference TRBV2 and TRBJ2-7, the full variable domain is EPEVTQTPSHQVTQMGQEVILRCVPISNHLYFYWYRQILGQKVEFLVSFYNNEISEKSEIFDDQFSVERPDGSNFTLKIRSTKLEDSAMYFCASSEGRPPNEQYFGPGTRLTVT.

V gene TRBV3-1 (or the pseudogene TRBV3-2) combines with J gene TRBJ1-1; D may be TRBD1 (5 bases). The V gene lost 2 bases and the J gene lost 5 bases, with 15 bases spanning the gap. CDR3 size: 15 residues. Germline-derived CDR1 and CDR2 are LGHDT and YNNKEL (reference sequence). The CDR3 DNA reads as TGTGCCAGCAGCCAATGGGGGAGGGCGGGAACTGAAGCTTTCTTT. Translating gives CASSQWGRAGTEAFF.

This chain joins TRBV18 and TRBJ1-1, with 8 nucleotides matching TRBD1. CDR1 and CDR2 (germline): KGHSH, LQKENI. The CDR3 covers 16 residues. Unmatched junction bases numbered 4, after V lost 0 bases and J lost 1 base. CDR3 region: CASSPPQGARNTEAFF. The CDR3 DNA sequence: TGTGCCAGCTCACCACCCCAGGGGGCTCGGAACACTGAAGCTTTCTTT.

The chain recombines TRBV7-2 with TRBJ2-3; TRBD2 matches 7 bases. Losses at the gene ends were 1 base for V and 2 bases for J; bases not matched to a gene: 6. The CDR3 runs 16 residues. CDR1 SGHTA and CDR2 FQGNSA come from the germline V gene. DNA of the CDR3: TGTGCCAGCAGCTTAGAAGCGGGGTTCCCCACAGATACGCAGTATTTT. Its translation is CASSLEAGFPTDTQYF.

CDR3 in amino acids: CASSPWKGAKETQYF. CDR3 nucleotides: TGTGCCAGCAGCCCGTGGAAGGGGGCTAAAGAGACCCAGTACTTC. The chain employs TRBV7-8 and TRBJ2-5; 7 nucleotides match TRBD1. The ends lost 5 bases at V and 3 bases at J; junction bases unmatched: 9. Germline V lookup: CDR1 SGHVS, CDR2 FQNEAQ. The CDR3 totals 15 residues.

The chain couples TRBV7-8 to TRBJ1-5; D possibly corresponds to TRBD1 (5 bases). V gave up 6 bases and J gave up 1 base, with 13 bases separating them. The germline CDR1 and CDR2 sequences are SGHVS and FQNEAQ. CDR3 length: 15 residues. As DNA, the CDR3 is TGTGCCAGCAGTCTCGCAGGGCCCAGCAATCAGCCCCAGCATTTT. Translated, it gives CASSLAGPSNQPQHF.